This T cell receptor beta chain was identified in a study of T cells in Graves' hyperthyroidism and ophthalmopathy. Trimming removed 6 bases at V and 3 bases at J, with 11 bases between. The CDR3 loop spans 12 amino acids. The germline gives CDR1 SQVTM, CDR2 ANQGSEA. Authors of the study amplified TCR beta CDR3 regions from RNA transcripts. Using the HTBI primer set, a first-round RT-PCR was run on the TCR CDR3. TCRdb reprocessed the multiplex PCR reads with MiXCR, giving one entry per CDR3 protein. The data show 600,000 to 800,000 distinct CDR3 sequences, 35% seen once. This chain uses TRBV29-1 with TRBJ2-5; perhaps TRBD2 as D (5 bases). Sample: blood. The sequence was obtained from a woman aged 40 to 50 with Graves' hyperthyroidism. CDR3: CSVSGVKETQYF. Written as DNA, the CDR3 is TGCAGCGTGTCCGGGGTTAAAGAGACCCAGTACTTC.